A selection of T cell receptor beta chains follows, all from one sample in a study of OX40 agonist ivuxolimab in advanced cancers. Using immunoSEQ multiplex PCR, the repertoire was profiled, and TCRdb retains in-frame clones only, with some absent. The data show under 85,000 clones, with less than 90% seen just once and roughly 7.9% held by the top ten. The material was CD4+ or CD8+ T cells sorted from blood, obtained in a trial of the OX40 agonist ivuxolimab. The origin of the receptors is an adult with an advanced solid tumor such as melanoma, head and neck, liver or kidney cancer. The CDR3 runs from the conserved cysteine through the conserved F or W. D genes are given only for firm matches. Not all rows give a size; the values are once, few, many and, for expanded clones, a class.

V gene	clone size	J gene	D gene	CDR3 DNA	CDR3 protein
TRBV9	-	TRBJ2-2	-	TGTGCCAGCAGCGCCCACAGGGAAGTCGGTAATAGGCCCGGGGAGCTGTTTTTT	CASSAHREVGNRPGELFF
TRBV5-5	-	TRBJ1-2	-	TGTGCCAGCAGCTCGGTCCGGGGGAACTATGGCTACACCTTC	CASSSVRGNYGYTF
TRBV7-2	-	TRBJ2-1	-	TGTGCCAGCAGCTTTCTCGGCGGGAACTACAATGAGCAGTTCTTC	CASSFLGGNYNEQFF
TRBV14	-	TRBJ1-2	TRBD1	TGTGCCAGCAGCCAAGGCAGGGGGCGTGGCTACACCTTC	CASSQGRGRGYTF
TRBV18	-	TRBJ1-4	-	TGTGCCAGCTCACCACCCTCGGGACGTTTGGATGAAAAACTGTTTTTT	CASSPPSGRLDEKLFF
TRBV5-1	-	TRBJ1-4	TRBD1	TGCGCCAGCAGCCCGGACAGGGGAGATGAAAAACTGTTTTTT	CASSPDRGDEKLFF
TRBV30	few	TRBJ1-5	-	TGTGCCTGGAGTCCTACACGGCTCGATCAGCCCCAGCATTTT	CAWSPTRLDQPQHF
TRBV28	-	TRBJ2-5	TRBD1	TGTGCCAGCAGTTTATATTATGAGGGGGCTGAGACCCAGTACTTC	CASSLYYEGAETQYF
TRBV13	-	TRBJ2-1	-	TGTGCCAGCAGTGAAGGCTTAAACTCCTACAATGAGCAGTTCTTC	CASSEGLNSYNEQFF
TRBV11-3	-	TRBJ2-1	-	TGTGCCAGCAGCTTACGGGATGAGCAGTTCTTC	CASSLRDEQFF
TRBV7-2	-	TRBJ2-7	TRBD1	TGTGCCAGCAGCCCTTCAGGGGGCTCAGCCTACGAGCAGTACTTC	CASSPSGGSAYEQYF
TRBV28	-	TRBJ2-5	-	TGTGCCAGCAGTTCCCCCTCGGCAGGGACAGAGACCCAGTACTTC	CASSSPSAGTETQYF
TRBV9	-	TRBJ2-5	TRBD2	TGTGCCAGCAGCGTAGGGACTAGCGGGAAAGAGACCCAGTACTTC	CASSVGTSGKETQYF
TRBV5-4	-	TRBJ1-2	TRBD1	TGTGCCAGCAGCCCTCCCGGGACAGGGGTGAAAAGCTATGGCTACACCTTC	CASSPPGTGVKSYGYTF
TRBV30	-	TRBJ1-4	-	TGTGCCTGGAGTGCAGCGGGACACCAAAAACTGTTTTTT	CAWSAAGHQKLFF
TRBV6-5	-	TRBJ2-2	-	TGTGCCAGCATCGGGCTAGTAGGGGAGCTGTTTTTT	CASIGLVGELFF
TRBV7-3	-	TRBJ2-1	TRBD1	TGTGCCAGCAGCCCAACACAGGGGACTGAGCAGTTCTTC	CASSPTQGTEQFF
TRBV4-2	-	TRBJ1-2	-	TGTGCCAGCAGCCAAGATCTTCGGACGGCTGGCTATGGCTACACCTTC	CASSQDLRTAGYGYTF
TRBV15	-	TRBJ1-3	-	TGTGCCACCAGCAGTGGGCAGACTCTCTCTGGAAACACCATATATTTT	CATSSGQTLSGNTIYF
TRBV7-2	once	TRBJ2-7	TRBD2	TGTGCCAGCAGCTTAGGGCTAGCGGGGATCGAGCAGTACTTC	CASSLGLAGIEQYF
TRBV6-4	-	TRBJ2-1	TRBD1	TGTGCCAGCAGTTCCGGGACAGGGGGAATTGAGCAGTTCTTC	CASSSGTGGIEQFF
TRBV19	-	TRBJ2-4	TRBD1	TGTGCCAGTAGTATGGGACAGGGAGCCAAAAACATTCAGTACTTC	CASSMGQGAKNIQYF